The 14 T cell receptor beta chains below come from one sample, sequenced in a study of regulatory T cells in long-lasting Graves disease. Arm-PCR of CDR3 regions and iRepertoire HTBI primers were the basis on which TCR beta libraries were built. TCRdb re-called the multiplex PCR reads with MiXCR, one entry per CDR3 protein. The sample lists over 500,000 distinct CDR3 sequences; less than 20% were seen once. Indicated time point: newly diagnosed GD, antithyroid drugs for less than 3 months. PBMCs provided the RNA from which the TCR library was made. This same sample was also part of a study on T cells in Graves' hyperthyroidism and ophthalmopathy.

The sample was peripheral blood mononuclear cells (PBMCs), taken at new diagnosis, from a patient treated with antithyroid drugs. The source of these receptors is a woman in her twenties or thirties with Graves disease.

About this clonotype: A far larger clone is a single base away, which makes a read error likely. The V gene is TRBV11-2, the J gene TRBJ2-3; D unresolved. The J call is doubtful: the DNA matches TRBJ2-5 better. The length of the CDR3 is 14 residues. Germline loops: CDR1 SGHAT, CDR2 FQNNGV. CDR3 in amino acids: CASSSSVSSEAQYF. Written as DNA, the CDR3 is TGTGCCAGCAGCTCCAGCGTGTCCTCAGAGGCCCAGTACTTC.

This clonotype was detected ten times or more. The chain joins TRBV29-1 to TRBJ2-7, with D perhaps TRBD1 (6 bases). The CDR3 sequence is 12 residues long. CDR1 is SQVTM, CDR2 ANQGSEA, per germline. The ends were cut back, 3 bases at V and 4 bases at J, with 10 bases in the middle. The CDR3 spells CSVDADRYEQYF. DNA of the CDR3: TGCAGCGTTGACGCGGACAGATACGAGCAGTACTTC.

This clonotype has ten or more counts. This rearrangement joins TRBV5-1 to TRBJ2-1, with a tentative D call TRBD2 (5 bases). CDR3 length: 15 residues. Deletions cut 4 bases from V and 6 bases from J, with 17 bases between. Germline V gene data show CDR1 as SGHRS and CDR2 as YFSETQ. CDR3 residues: CASSRRAVGVNEQFF. The CDR3 bases are TGCGCCAGCAGCCGTAGGGCAGTCGGGGTCAATGAGCAGTTCTTC.

This clonotype was detected a few times. V is TRBV18 and J is TRBJ2-7; maybe TRBD1 (6 bases). Germline V gives CDR1 KGHSH, CDR2 LQKENI. The V and J ends lost 4 bases and 4 bases respectively, with 17 bases between them. CDR3 length: 15 amino acids. CDR3 DNA sequence: TGTGCCAGCTCACGGTCGGCAGGGGTTGGATACGAGCAGTACTTC. Residues: CASSRSAGVGYEQYF.

This chain joins TRBV9 and TRBJ2-3; 7 nucleotides line up with TRBD2. Germline V gene lookup returns CDR1 SGDLS and CDR2 YYNGEE. The ends lost 0 bases at V and 2 bases at J; junction bases unmatched: 6. This CDR3 comprises 16 residues. The CDR3 DNA is TGTGCCAGCAGCGTAGGGCTAGCGGATGACACAGATACGCAGTATTTT. This sequence encodes CASSVGLADDTDTQYF.

Ten or more counts support this clonotype. V usage is TRBV28 and J usage is TRBJ2-7; tentative D call: TRBD2 (5 bases). Germline V gene data show CDR1 as MDHEN and CDR2 as SYDVKM. V was clipped by 4 bases and J by 3 bases, with 16 bases between them. The length of the CDR3 is 15 residues. The CDR3 DNA follows: TGTGCCAGCAGTTCCCCCCCGGGAACCTACTACGAGCAGTACTTC. It is translated as CASSSPPGTYYEQYF.

The CDR3 DNA reads as TGTGCCAGCAGCCGCGACCCCCCTTGGATCTACACCTTC. Protein product: CASSRDPPWIYTF. This chain links TRBV9 with TRBJ1-2; D uncertain. The V end was cut by 4 bases, the J end by 10 bases, with 17 bases between. CDR3 length: 13 amino acids. The germline V gene encodes CDR1 SGDLS and CDR2 YYNGEE.

V usage is TRBV30 and J usage is TRBJ1-1, with D perhaps TRBD1 (6 bases). Germline-derived CDR1 and CDR2 are GTSNPN and SVGIG (reference sequence). The CDR3 is made up of 14 amino acids. V lost 4 bases, J lost 4 bases, and 16 bases lay in between. The CDR3, as DNA: TGTGCCTGGATCAGATACAGGGAGGCCACTGAAGCTTTCTTT. Its translation: CAWIRYREATEAFF.

On this clonotype: A much larger clone is a single base away; this may be a read error. DNA for the CDR3: TGTGCCAGCAGCGAGCAGGGGGGGGGTTTCACAGATACGCAGTATTTT. It specifies CASSEQGGGFTDTQYF. The rearrangement joins TRBV2 to TRBJ2-3; D is perhaps TRBD1 or TRBD2 (7 bases each). The CDR3 runs 16 residues. V was pared by 6 bases and J by 2 bases, with 18 bases between. From germline, CDR1 is SNHLY and CDR2 FYNNEI.

This clonotype was recorded many times. J is TRBJ1-6 and V is TRBV12-3 or TRBV12-4; D is unclear. The V end lost 3 bases, the J end lost 0 bases, and 6 bases lay between the germline ends. CDR3 length equals 15 residues. The CDR3 region is CASSLKSSYNSPLHF. DNA for the CDR3: TGTGCCAGCAGTTTGAAGAGCTCCTATAATTCACCCCTCCACTTT.

Many counts were recorded for this clonotype. The chain has TRBV7-9 and TRBJ1-2, with TRBD1 matching over 11 bases. The V and J ends lost 5 bases and 7 bases, in that order; junction bases with no gene match: 6. The CDR3 spans 14 residues. From germline, CDR1 is SEHNR and CDR2 FQNEAQ (reference sequence). The CDR3 sequence: CASSGQGALGGYTF. CDR3 sequence (DNA): TGTGCCAGCAGCGGACAGGGGGCGCTTGGTGGCTACACCTTC.

The table lists this clonotype with a few counts. The chain recombines TRBV6-1 with TRBJ2-3, with D possibly matching TRBD2 (5 bases). V lost 0 bases, J lost 4 bases, and 5 bases lay in between. Germline CDR1 reads MNHNS; CDR2 reads SASEGT. This CDR3 has 13 amino acids. In DNA form, the CDR3 reads TGTGCCAGCAGTGAAGCGCGGGCAGATACGCAGTATTTT. Its protein is CASSEARADTQYF.

This clonotype showed up many times. This chain connects TRBV28 to TRBJ2-7; no clear D gene. Germline V CDR1 and CDR2: MDHEN, SYDVKM. The ends were cut back, 4 bases at V and 3 bases at J, with 7 bases in the middle. This CDR3 spans 12 amino acids. CDR3 amino acids: CASSSPFYEQYF. The CDR3 DNA reads as TGTGCCAGCAGTTCGCCGTTCTACGAGCAGTACTTC.

This chain uses TRBV9 with TRBJ2-3, with D perhaps matching TRBD2 (6 bases). Germline V gene data show CDR1 as SGDLS and CDR2 as YYNGEE. The CDR3 loop spans 15 amino acids. V lost 0 bases, J lost 1 base, and 9 bases lay in between. In DNA, the CDR3 is TGTGCCAGCAGCGTAGGGGAGGTACGCACAGATACGCAGTATTTT. This gives the protein CASSVGEVRTDTQYF.